The T cell receptor beta chain described here comes from a study of cytomegalovirus exposure and HLA in healthy donors. CDR1 MNHNS and CDR2 SASEGT come from the germline V gene. With V trimmed by 6 bases and J by 2 bases, 7 bases remained unmatched. CDR3 size: 15 residues. The primer mix had 60 Vbeta and 13 Jbeta primers. Only in-frame clones appear in the TCRdb table, and some are missing; sequencing was by immunoSEQ multiplex PCR. Seen here are more than 110,000 clones, approximately 82% observed once, and the top ten hold around 1.5%. This chain joins TRBV6-1 and TRBJ1-5, with 7 bases fitting TRBD1. The sample taken for sequencing was PBMCs. This TCR was recovered from a young man in good health and CMV-seropositive. The CDR3 here is CASSDRVSGNQPQHF. In DNA, the CDR3 is TGTGCCAGCAGCGACAGGGTTTCGGGCAATCAGCCCCAGCATTTT.